Reported below is one TCR beta chain. The antigen is unknown. The record originates from a study of T-cell memory formation after mild COVID-19. General study findings and limits: Contracting CD4+ clones lay largely in CM and EM, with CD8+ ones residing in EMRA. Balance between CD4 and CD8 was seen in clones contracting day 15 to 85, and a CD4+ lean was seen in later expanders.

The CDR3 has 14 residues. Germline values: CDR1 LNHDA, CDR2 SQIVND (reference sequence). V trimming: 7 bases; J trimming: 2 bases; junction bases outside the gene matches: 5. TCRdb used MiXCR to reprocess the 5' RACE reads, holding one entry per CDR3 protein. In the table there are 500,000 to 550,000 distinct CDR3 sequences, just over 20% of which are singletons. This TCR was sampled from an adult woman who had mild COVID-19 (a few samples of this study predate the infection). Cell type and time point are not known. The sequenced sample consisted of PBMCs or a T cell subset sorted from them (not recorded which). This rearrangement joins TRBV19 to TRBJ2-1; 7 nucleotides agree with TRBD2. The CDR3, as DNA: TGTGCCAGTAACGACGGGGGGACCTACAATGAGCAGTTCTTC. Translating it yields CASNDGGTYNEQFF.